Shown below are 8 T cell receptor beta chains from a single sample sequenced in a study of regulatory T cells in long-lasting Graves disease. Time point meaning: newly diagnosed GD, antithyroid drugs for less than 3 months. Researchers made the TCR library from RNA that was extracted from PBMCs. Assembly of TCR beta libraries relied on iRepertoire HTBI primers together with Arm-PCR of CDR3 regions. A single record per CDR3 protein comes from TCRdb applying MiXCR to the multiplex PCR reads. This repertoire shows 400,000 to 500,000 distinct CDR3 sequences, about 16% found once; its top ten account for roughly 23%. This sample was shared with a second study, whose subject was T cells in Graves' hyperthyroidism and ophthalmopathy.

The sample was peripheral blood mononuclear cells (PBMCs), taken at new diagnosis, from a patient treated with antithyroid drugs. These receptors were taken from a woman aged 18-29 years with Graves disease.

This clonotype was counted at least ten times. The J gene is TRBJ1-1, the V gene TRBV27; TRBD1 matches at 10 bases. The V and J ends lost 2 bases and 6 bases, in that order; junction bases with no gene match: 21. CDR1 is MNHEY, CDR2 SMNVEV, per germline (reference sequence). The CDR3 loop spans 20 amino acids. The CDR3, as DNA: TGTGCCAGCAGTTTACACGGGACAGGGGCTTTGTCCCCCATTGGGGCTGAAGCTTTCTTT. Amino acid sequence: CASSLHGTGALSPIGAEAFF.

The table lists this clonotype with many counts. The genes are TRBV13 and TRBJ2-7; 8 positions agree with TRBD2. The CDR3 has 14 amino acids. Germline assignment: CDR1 PRHDT and CDR2 FYEKMQ (reference sequence). Losses at the gene ends were 5 bases for V and 0 bases for J; bases not matched to a gene: 3. The CDR3 nucleotides are TGTGCCAGCAGCGTACTAGCGGTCTCCTACGAGCAGTACTTC. Amino acid sequence: CASSVLAVSYEQYF.

Ten or more counts support this clonotype. V usage is TRBV12-3 or TRBV12-4 and J usage is TRBJ1-1, with D unclear. The CDR3 is 16 residues long. V lost 0 bases to trimming and J lost 2 bases, with 13 bases between them. CDR3 DNA sequence: TGTGCCAGCAGTTTAGCGTGTGGCGGCAGTAACACTGAAGCTTTCTTT. As protein: CASSLACGGSNTEAFF.

Ten or more counts support this clonotype. The V call is TRBV11-2, the J call TRBJ2-1; 7 nucleotides agree with TRBD2. CDR1 is SGHAT, CDR2 FQNNGV, per germline. The CDR3 spans 15 residues. The ends lost 6 bases at V and 8 bases at J; junction bases unmatched: 13. The CDR3 DNA reads TGTGCCAGCAGACGTCTAGCGGCAGGGCCCTATGAGCAGTTCTTC. Amino acids: CASRRLAAGPYEQFF.

This clonotype was recorded at least ten times. The chain has TRBV2 and TRBJ2-7; no clear D. The CDR3 extends over 10 amino acids. Germline V gives CDR1 SNHLY, CDR2 FYNNEI. The CDR3: CALRPYEQYF. The CDR3, as DNA: TGTGCGCTTCGACCCTACGAGCAGTACTTC.

This clonotype came up a few times. The rearrangement joins TRBV3-1 to TRBJ2-7; 9 nucleotides align to TRBD2. The length of the CDR3 is 18 residues. V lost 1 base and J lost 2; bases outside the gene matches: 12. CDR1 is LGHDT and CDR2 is YNNKEL in the germline V gene (reference sequence). The CDR3 spells CASSQAFASGTRPYEQYF. The CDR3 DNA reads TGTGCCAGCAGCCAAGCTTTCGCTAGCGGGACCCGACCCTACGAGCAGTACTTC.

This clonotype was detected only a few times. V is TRBV7-9 and J is TRBJ2-5; D is undetermined. Germline lookup yields CDR1 SEHNR and CDR2 FQNEAQ (reference sequence). This CDR3 is built from 13 residues. V shed 6 bases and J shed 4 bases, with 12 bases lying between them. The CDR3 here is CASSETEGETQYF. The DNA of the CDR3 is TGTGCCAGCAGTGAAACGGAAGGAGAGACCCAGTACTTC.

This clonotype was counted only a few times. The chain combines TRBV7-2 with TRBJ2-3; TRBD2 is a possible D gene (5 bases). The CDR3 sequence is 13 residues long. Trimming cost V 2 bases and J 5 bases, with 8 bases left between them. Germline loops: CDR1 SGHTA, CDR2 FQGNSA. CDR3 DNA: TGTGCCAGCAGCTTACGGGAAATAGATACGCAGTATTTT. This encodes CASSLREIDTQYF.